This T cell receptor beta chain was recovered during a study of blood T cells in healthy people across ages. Alongside a J-beta primer mix, a sample-barcoded 5' primer served in a second PCR lasting about 7 to 11 cycles. TCRdb passed the 5' RACE reads through MiXCR, listing each CDR3 protein once. The table includes 1,500,000 or so distinct CDR3 sequences, roughly 43% detected once. This CDR3 region has 13 residues. Germline values: CDR1 SNHLY, CDR2 FYNNEI. This clonotype appeared a single time. The rearrangement links TRBV2 to TRBJ2-7, with TRBD1 as a possible D gene (5 bases). Gene TRBJ2-5 matches the end of the DNA better, so the J call may be wrong. The clonotype comes from a woman younger than 30 in good health. The sample consisted of blood. The CDR3 DNA reads as TGTGCCAGCACAATGGACAAGGGAGAGACCCAGTACTTC. This codes for CASTMDKGETQYF.